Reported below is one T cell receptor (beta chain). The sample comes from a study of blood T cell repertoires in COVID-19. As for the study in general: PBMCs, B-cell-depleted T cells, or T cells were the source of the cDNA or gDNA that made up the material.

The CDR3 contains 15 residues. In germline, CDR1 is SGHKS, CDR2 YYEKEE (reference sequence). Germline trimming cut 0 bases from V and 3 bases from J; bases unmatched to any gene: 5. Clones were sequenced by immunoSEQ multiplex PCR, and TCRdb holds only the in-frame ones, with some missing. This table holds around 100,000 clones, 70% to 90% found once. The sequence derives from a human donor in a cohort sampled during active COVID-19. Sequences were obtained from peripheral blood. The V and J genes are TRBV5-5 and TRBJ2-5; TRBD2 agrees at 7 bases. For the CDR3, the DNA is TGTGCCAGCAGCTTGGAAGGGAGGGCGGAAGAGACCCAGTACTTC. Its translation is CASSLEGRAEETQYF.